These T cell receptor beta chains were read from a single sample in a study of shared clonotypes between healthy human individuals. Sequencing used immunoSEQ multiplex PCR; TCRdb keeps in-frame clones, though not all of them. The sample lists around 2.1 million clones; 93% were seen once. The sample comprised naive CD8+ T cells from PBMCs. The receptors shown here come from a man aged 18 to 35 in good health. Some clones in this sample may be carry-over from other donors' samples. Both conserved end residues are part of each CDR3. D genes are given only for firm matches. The size field is filled for only some rows; it gives once, few, many or a size class.

clone_size: once; v_call: TRBV27; j_call: TRBJ2-1; d_call: TRBD2; cdr3_aa: CASSFFLAGIYNEQFF; cdr3_nt: TGTGCCAGCAGTTTCTTCCTAGCGGGAATATACAATGAGCAGTTCTTC
clone_size: few; v_call: TRBV2; j_call: TRBJ2-7; d_call: -; cdr3_aa: CASNEDYEQYF; cdr3_nt: TGTGCCAGCAACGAGGACTACGAGCAGTACTTC
clone_size: -; v_call: TRBV6-5; j_call: TRBJ2-7; d_call: TRBD1; cdr3_aa: CASSYSLGGPYEQYF; cdr3_nt: TGTGCCAGCAGTTACTCCCTAGGGGGCCCCTACGAGCAGTACTTC
clone_size: -; v_call: TRBV6-4; j_call: TRBJ2-5; d_call: -; cdr3_aa: CASSGQNQETQYF; cdr3_nt: TGTGCCAGCAGTGGACAGAACCAAGAGACCCAGTACTTC
clone_size: -; v_call: TRBV7-9; j_call: TRBJ2-3; d_call: TRBD2; cdr3_aa: CASSPQLLAVRTDTQYF; cdr3_nt: TGTGCCAGCAGCCCGCAGCTTCTAGCGGTACGCACAGATACGCAGTATTTT
clone_size: -; v_call: TRBV7-6; j_call: TRBJ2-7; d_call: -; cdr3_aa: CASSSLVGGSSYEQYF; cdr3_nt: TGTGCCAGCAGCTCCCTCGTGGGCGGTAGCTCCTACGAGCAGTACTTC
clone_size: -; v_call: TRBV9; j_call: TRBJ2-3; d_call: -; cdr3_aa: CASSVAGVGTDTQYF; cdr3_nt: TGTGCCAGCAGCGTAGCGGGAGTTGGCACAGATACGCAGTATTTT
clone_size: few; v_call: TRBV28; j_call: TRBJ1-5; d_call: -; cdr3_aa: CASTPFRVNQPQHF; cdr3_nt: TGTGCCAGCACCCCATTCAGGGTCAATCAGCCCCAGCATTTT
clone_size: -; v_call: TRBV9; j_call: TRBJ2-7; d_call: TRBD1; cdr3_aa: CASSGGQGGPYEQYF; cdr3_nt: TGTGCCAGCAGCGGCGGACAGGGGGGTCCCTACGAGCAGTACTTC
clone_size: -; v_call: TRBV6-5; j_call: TRBJ1-1; d_call: TRBD1; cdr3_aa: CASSYTPRGRTSEAFF; cdr3_nt: TGTGCCAGCAGTTACACACCCAGGGGGCGAACGTCTGAAGCTTTCTTT
clone_size: -; v_call: TRBV28; j_call: TRBJ2-7; d_call: -; cdr3_aa: CASRATGLSYEQYF; cdr3_nt: TGTGCCAGCAGGGCTACAGGGTTATCCTACGAGCAGTACTTC
clone_size: -; v_call: TRBV9; j_call: TRBJ2-6; d_call: -; cdr3_aa: CASSLARASGANVLTF; cdr3_nt: TGTGCCAGCAGCCTAGCTAGGGCCTCTGGGGCCAACGTCCTGACTTTC
clone_size: -; v_call: TRBV5-1; j_call: TRBJ2-7; d_call: -; cdr3_aa: CASSLGGLSEQYF; cdr3_nt: TGCGCCAGCAGCTTGGGGGGATTGAGCGAGCAGTACTTC
clone_size: -; v_call: TRBV5-6; j_call: TRBJ1-2; d_call: -; cdr3_aa: CASSTIRTALPNYGYTF; cdr3_nt: TGTGCCAGCAGCACAATCCGGACAGCCTTACCAAACTATGGCTACACCTTC
clone_size: -; v_call: TRBV7-9; j_call: TRBJ2-7; d_call: TRBD1; cdr3_aa: CASALGQFYEQYF; cdr3_nt: TGTGCCAGCGCCTTGGGACAGTTTTACGAGCAGTACTTC
clone_size: once; v_call: TRBV28; j_call: TRBJ1-5; d_call: TRBD1; cdr3_aa: CASQPGQARRTQHF; cdr3_nt: TGTGCCAGCCAACCCGGACAGGCGCGGAGGACCCAGCATTTT
clone_size: -; v_call: TRBV9; j_call: TRBJ2-5; d_call: TRBD1; cdr3_aa: CASSETGGGETQYF; cdr3_nt: TGTGCCAGCAGCGAAACAGGGGGCGGGGAGACCCAGTACTTC
clone_size: once; v_call: TRBV27; j_call: TRBJ2-7; d_call: TRBD1; cdr3_aa: CASRWGQRPYEQYF; cdr3_nt: TGTGCCAGCAGATGGGGACAGAGACCCTACGAGCAGTACTTC
clone_size: -; v_call: TRBV9; j_call: TRBJ2-7; d_call: TRBD2; cdr3_aa: CASSVGRAGTSGYEQYF; cdr3_nt: TGTGCCAGCAGCGTAGGGAGGGCCGGGACTAGCGGCTACGAGCAGTACTTC
clone_size: -; v_call: TRBV4-1; j_call: TRBJ2-2; d_call: TRBD2; cdr3_aa: CASSQTYSGRGELFF; cdr3_nt: TGCGCCAGCAGCCAAACTTATAGCGGGAGGGGGGAGCTGTTTTTT
clone_size: few; v_call: TRBV9; j_call: TRBJ1-1; d_call: -; cdr3_aa: CASSVVPGSNTEAFF; cdr3_nt: TGTGCCAGCAGCGTAGTTCCGGGCTCGAACACTGAAGCTTTCTTT
clone_size: -; v_call: TRBV6-5; j_call: TRBJ1-1; d_call: -; cdr3_aa: CASSYQGLNTEAFF; cdr3_nt: TGTGCCAGCAGTTACCAGGGGTTGAACACTGAAGCTTTCTTT
clone_size: -; v_call: TRBV7-9; j_call: TRBJ2-3; d_call: -; cdr3_aa: CASSLAGAGLNTQYF; cdr3_nt: TGTGCCAGCAGCCTAGCCGGGGCAGGGCTGAATACGCAGTATTTT
clone_size: -; v_call: TRBV27; j_call: TRBJ2-2; d_call: -; cdr3_aa: CASRPTPGDGELFF; cdr3_nt: TGTGCCAGCAGACCCACACCCGGGGATGGGGAGCTGTTTTTT
clone_size: -; v_call: TRBV27; j_call: TRBJ2-7; d_call: TRBD2; cdr3_aa: CASSPGTRPYEQYF; cdr3_nt: TGTGCCAGCAGTCCCGGGACTAGACCCTACGAGCAGTACTTC
clone_size: -; v_call: TRBV15; j_call: TRBJ1-2; d_call: -; cdr3_aa: CATSSTHYGYTF; cdr3_nt: TGTGCCACCAGCAGTACACACTATGGCTACACCTTC
clone_size: -; v_call: TRBV4-3; j_call: TRBJ2-7; d_call: -; cdr3_aa: CASSQGTPGSSYEQYF; cdr3_nt: TGCGCCAGCAGCCAGGGTACCCCTGGCTCGAGCTACGAGCAGTACTTC
clone_size: once; v_call: TRBV27; j_call: TRBJ2-2; d_call: TRBD2; cdr3_aa: CASSFSGTSGSGNTGELFF; cdr3_nt: TGTGCCAGCAGTTTCTCAGGGACTAGCGGGAGTGGGAACACCGGGGAGCTGTTTTTT
clone_size: -; v_call: TRBV7-8; j_call: TRBJ2-7; d_call: TRBD1; cdr3_aa: CASSFFGTGGYEQYF; cdr3_nt: TGTGCCAGCAGCTTTTTTGGGACAGGGGGCTACGAGCAGTACTTC
clone_size: -; v_call: TRBV19; j_call: TRBJ1-5; d_call: -; cdr3_aa: CASSIAPGNQPQHF; cdr3_nt: TGTGCCAGTAGTATTGCCCCAGGGAATCAGCCCCAGCATTTT
clone_size: -; v_call: TRBV28; j_call: TRBJ1-1; d_call: -; cdr3_aa: CASIAGQNRLNTEAFF; cdr3_nt: TGTGCCAGCATCGCGGGGCAAAACCGACTAAACACTGAAGCTTTCTTT
clone_size: -; v_call: TRBV4-2; j_call: TRBJ1-1; d_call: -; cdr3_aa: CASSPGVANEAFF; cdr3_nt: TGTGCCAGCAGCCCCGGGGTAGCGAATGAAGCTTTCTTT
clone_size: -; v_call: TRBV5-4; j_call: TRBJ2-7; d_call: TRBD1; cdr3_aa: CASSLGQGAFYEQYF; cdr3_nt: TGTGCCAGCAGCCTGGGACAGGGGGCCTTCTACGAGCAGTACTTC
clone_size: -; v_call: TRBV4-3; j_call: TRBJ2-1; d_call: -; cdr3_aa: CASSLRDNNEQFF; cdr3_nt: TGCGCCAGCAGCCTCCGGGACAACAATGAGCAGTTCTTC
clone_size: few; v_call: TRBV27; j_call: TRBJ2-7; d_call: -; cdr3_aa: CASSFSGTYEQYF; cdr3_nt: TGTGCCAGCAGTTTTAGCGGAACCTACGAGCAGTACTTC
clone_size: -; v_call: TRBV9; j_call: TRBJ2-1; d_call: TRBD2; cdr3_aa: CASSVDEAGLNNEQFF; cdr3_nt: TGTGCCAGCAGCGTAGATGAAGCGGGACTAAACAATGAGCAGTTCTTC
clone_size: -; v_call: TRBV10-1; j_call: TRBJ2-7; d_call: TRBD2; cdr3_aa: CASSEFTGGPYEQYF; cdr3_nt: TGCGCCAGCAGTGAGTTCACGGGAGGGCCTTACGAGCAGTACTTC